These 3 T cell receptor beta chains were all obtained from the same sample, sequenced in a study of early T cells in non-severe SARS-CoV-2 infection. TCRdb recomputed calls from the 5' RACE reads with MiXCR, one row per CDR3 protein. The sample has about 80,000 distinct CDR3 sequences, less than 5.5% seen once. Source: whole blood, taken at baseline. These receptors came from an adult who was a healthcare worker with PCR-confirmed SARS-CoV-2 infection or an uninfected control (not recorded which).

This clonotype was counted ten times or more. The rearrangement joins TRBV30 to TRBJ1-6; D is unclear. This CDR3 has 16 residues. Per germline, CDR1 GTSNPN and CDR2 SVGIG (reference sequence). Trimming took 1 base from V and 0 from J, leaving 10 bases between them. This chain's CDR3 is CAWSGYRSSYNSPLHF. In DNA form, the CDR3 reads TGTGCCTGGAGTGGGTACAGAAGCTCCTATAATTCACCCCTCCACTTT.

The genes are TRBV20-1 and TRBJ1-5; the D is unclear. Between the trimmed V and J ends, which lost 1 base and 0 bases, there was a span of 10 bases. CDR1 is DFQATT, CDR2 SNEGSKA, per germline (reference sequence). The CDR3 is made up of 15 amino acids. The CDR3 DNA reads TGCAGTGCTAGAGGCGGGTCCTATAGCAATCAGCCCCAGCATTTT. Translating it yields CSARGGSYSNQPQHF.

This clonotype has a count of ten or more. The rearrangement uses TRBV4-2 and TRBJ1-5, with TRBD1 as a possible D gene (6 bases). Trimming left V 2 bases short and J 0 bases short, with 14 bases between. Germline values: CDR1 LGHNA, CDR2 YNFKEQ. CDR3 size: 17 residues. In DNA form, the CDR3 reads TGTGCCAGCAGCCAACTCACTCAGGGGCCTAGCAATCAGCCCCAGCATTTT. Its protein is CASSQLTQGPSNQPQHF.